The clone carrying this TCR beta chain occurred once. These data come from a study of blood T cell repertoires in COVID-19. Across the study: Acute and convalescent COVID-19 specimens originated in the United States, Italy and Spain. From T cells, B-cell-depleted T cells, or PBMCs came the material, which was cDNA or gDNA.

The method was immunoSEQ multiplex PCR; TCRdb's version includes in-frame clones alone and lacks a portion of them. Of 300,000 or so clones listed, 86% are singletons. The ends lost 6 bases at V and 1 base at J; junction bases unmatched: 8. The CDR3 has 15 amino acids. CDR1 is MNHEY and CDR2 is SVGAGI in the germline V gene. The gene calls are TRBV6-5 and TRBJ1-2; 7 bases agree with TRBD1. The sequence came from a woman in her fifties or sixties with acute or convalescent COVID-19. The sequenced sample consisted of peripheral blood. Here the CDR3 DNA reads TGTGCCAGCAGCACTAGGACAGGAAATAACTATGGCTACACCTTC. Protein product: CASSTRTGNNYGYTF.